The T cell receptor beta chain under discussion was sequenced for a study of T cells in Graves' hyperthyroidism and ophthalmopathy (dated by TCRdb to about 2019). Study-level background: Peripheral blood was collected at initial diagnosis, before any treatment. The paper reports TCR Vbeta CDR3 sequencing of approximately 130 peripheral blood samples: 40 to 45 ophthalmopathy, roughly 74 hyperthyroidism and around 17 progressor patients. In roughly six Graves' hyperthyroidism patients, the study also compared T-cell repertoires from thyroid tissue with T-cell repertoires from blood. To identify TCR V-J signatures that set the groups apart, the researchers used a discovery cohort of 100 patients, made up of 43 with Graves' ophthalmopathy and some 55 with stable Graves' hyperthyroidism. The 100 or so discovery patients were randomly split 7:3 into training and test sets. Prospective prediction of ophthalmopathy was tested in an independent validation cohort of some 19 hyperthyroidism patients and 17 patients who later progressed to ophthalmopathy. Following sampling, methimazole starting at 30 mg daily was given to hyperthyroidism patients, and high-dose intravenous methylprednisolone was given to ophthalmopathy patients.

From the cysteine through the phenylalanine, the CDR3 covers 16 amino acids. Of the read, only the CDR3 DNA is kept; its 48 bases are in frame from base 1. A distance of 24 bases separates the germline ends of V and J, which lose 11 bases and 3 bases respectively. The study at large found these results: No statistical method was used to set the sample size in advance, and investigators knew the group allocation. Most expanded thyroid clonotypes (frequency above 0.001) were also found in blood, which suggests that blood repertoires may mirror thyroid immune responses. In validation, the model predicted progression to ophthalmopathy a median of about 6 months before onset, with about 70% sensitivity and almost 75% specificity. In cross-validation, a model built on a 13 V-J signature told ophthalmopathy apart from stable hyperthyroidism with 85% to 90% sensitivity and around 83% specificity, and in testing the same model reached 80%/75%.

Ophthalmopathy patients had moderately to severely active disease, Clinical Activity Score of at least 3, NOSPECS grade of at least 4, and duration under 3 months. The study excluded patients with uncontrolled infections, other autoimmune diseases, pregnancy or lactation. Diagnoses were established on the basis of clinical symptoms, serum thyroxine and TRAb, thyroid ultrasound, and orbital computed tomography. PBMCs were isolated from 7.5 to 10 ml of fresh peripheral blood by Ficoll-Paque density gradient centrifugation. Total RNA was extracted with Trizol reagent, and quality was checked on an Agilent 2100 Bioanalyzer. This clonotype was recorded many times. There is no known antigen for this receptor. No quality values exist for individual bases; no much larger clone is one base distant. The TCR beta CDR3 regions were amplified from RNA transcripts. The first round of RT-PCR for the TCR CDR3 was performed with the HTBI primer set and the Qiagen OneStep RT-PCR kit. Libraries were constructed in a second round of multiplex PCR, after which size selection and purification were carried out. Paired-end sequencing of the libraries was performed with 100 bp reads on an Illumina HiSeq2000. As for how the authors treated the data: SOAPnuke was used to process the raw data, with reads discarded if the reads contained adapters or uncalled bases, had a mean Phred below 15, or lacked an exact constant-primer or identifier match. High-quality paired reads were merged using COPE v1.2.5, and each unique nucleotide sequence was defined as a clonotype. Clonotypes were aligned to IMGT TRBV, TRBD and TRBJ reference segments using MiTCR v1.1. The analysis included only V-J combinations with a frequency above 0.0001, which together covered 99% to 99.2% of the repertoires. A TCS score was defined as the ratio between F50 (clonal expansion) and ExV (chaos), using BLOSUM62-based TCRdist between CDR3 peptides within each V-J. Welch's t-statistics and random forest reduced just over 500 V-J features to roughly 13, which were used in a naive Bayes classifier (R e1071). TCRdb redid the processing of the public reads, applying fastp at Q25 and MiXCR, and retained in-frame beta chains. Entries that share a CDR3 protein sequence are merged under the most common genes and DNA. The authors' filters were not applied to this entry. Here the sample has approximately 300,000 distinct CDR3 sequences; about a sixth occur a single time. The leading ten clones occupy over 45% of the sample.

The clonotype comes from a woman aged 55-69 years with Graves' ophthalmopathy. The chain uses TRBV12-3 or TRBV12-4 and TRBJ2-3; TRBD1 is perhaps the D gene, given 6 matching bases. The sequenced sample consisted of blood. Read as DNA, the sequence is TGTGCCTCACAGCGTGGGACAATTTTTTCTACAGATACGCAGTATTTT. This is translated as CASQRGTIFSTDTQYF.